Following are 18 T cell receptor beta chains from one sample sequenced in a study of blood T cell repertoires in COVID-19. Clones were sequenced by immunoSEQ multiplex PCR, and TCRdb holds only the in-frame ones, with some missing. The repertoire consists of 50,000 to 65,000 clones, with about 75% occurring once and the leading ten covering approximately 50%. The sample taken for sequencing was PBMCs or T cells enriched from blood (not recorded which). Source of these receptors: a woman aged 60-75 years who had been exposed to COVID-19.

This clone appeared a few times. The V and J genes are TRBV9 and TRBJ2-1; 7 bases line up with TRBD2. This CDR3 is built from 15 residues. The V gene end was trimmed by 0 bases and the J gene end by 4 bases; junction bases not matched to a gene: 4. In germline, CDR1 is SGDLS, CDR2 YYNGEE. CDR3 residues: CASSVGGSNYNEQFF. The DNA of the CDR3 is TGTGCCAGCAGCGTAGGCGGGAGCAATTACAATGAGCAGTTCTTC.

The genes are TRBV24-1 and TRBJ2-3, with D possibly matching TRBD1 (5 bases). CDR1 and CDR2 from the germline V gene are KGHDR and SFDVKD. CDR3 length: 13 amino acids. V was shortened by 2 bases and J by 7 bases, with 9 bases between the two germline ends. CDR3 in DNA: TGTGCCACCAGTGATTACAACAGGAATACGCAGTATTTT. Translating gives CATSDYNRNTQYF.

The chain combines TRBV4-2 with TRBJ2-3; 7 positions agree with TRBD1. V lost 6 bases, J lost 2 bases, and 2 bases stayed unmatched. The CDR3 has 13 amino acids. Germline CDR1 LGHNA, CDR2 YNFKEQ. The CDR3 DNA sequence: TGTGCCAGCAGAACAGGGGACACAGATACGCAGTATTTT. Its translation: CASRTGDTDTQYF.

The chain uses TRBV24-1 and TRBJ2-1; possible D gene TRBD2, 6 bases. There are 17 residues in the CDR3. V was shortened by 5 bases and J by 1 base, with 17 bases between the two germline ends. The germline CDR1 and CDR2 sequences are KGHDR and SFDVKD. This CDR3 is CATSGTFGGCSYNEQFF. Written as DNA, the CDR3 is TGTGCCACCAGTGGCACATTCGGGGGATGTTCCTACAATGAGCAGTTCTTC.

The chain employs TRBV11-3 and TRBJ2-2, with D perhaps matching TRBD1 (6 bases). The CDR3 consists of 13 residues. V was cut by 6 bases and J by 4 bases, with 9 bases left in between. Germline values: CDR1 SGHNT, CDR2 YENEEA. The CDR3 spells CASRRRGTGELFF. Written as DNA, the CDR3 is TGTGCCAGCAGGCGCAGGGGCACCGGGGAGCTGTTTTTT.

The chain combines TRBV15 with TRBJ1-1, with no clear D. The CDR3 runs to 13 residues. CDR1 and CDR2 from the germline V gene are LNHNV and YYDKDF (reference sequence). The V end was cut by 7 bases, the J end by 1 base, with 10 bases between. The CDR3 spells CATTRDKNTEAFF. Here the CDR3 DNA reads TGTGCCACCACCCGAGACAAGAACACTGAAGCTTTCTTT.

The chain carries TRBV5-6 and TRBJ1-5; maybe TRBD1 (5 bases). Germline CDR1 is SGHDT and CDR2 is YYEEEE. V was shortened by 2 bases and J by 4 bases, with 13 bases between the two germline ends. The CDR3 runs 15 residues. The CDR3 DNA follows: TGTGCCAGCAGCTTCCAGGGTATTCCGAATCAGCCCCAGCATTTT. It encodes CASSFQGIPNQPQHF.

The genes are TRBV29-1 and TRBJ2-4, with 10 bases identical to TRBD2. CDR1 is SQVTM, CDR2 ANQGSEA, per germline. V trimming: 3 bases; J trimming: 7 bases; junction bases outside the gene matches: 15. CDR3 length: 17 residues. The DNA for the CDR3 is TGCAGCGTTGAGGGGCGGCTAGCGGGAGTGTCGGCGAACATTCAGTACTTC. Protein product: CSVEGRLAGVSANIQYF.

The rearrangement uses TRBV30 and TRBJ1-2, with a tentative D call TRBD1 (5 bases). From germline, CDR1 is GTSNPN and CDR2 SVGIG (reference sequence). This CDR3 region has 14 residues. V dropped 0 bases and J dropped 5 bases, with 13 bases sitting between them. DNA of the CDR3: TGTGCCTGGAGTGTACCAGGGTTAAGTTATGGCTACACCTTC. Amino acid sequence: CAWSVPGLSYGYTF.

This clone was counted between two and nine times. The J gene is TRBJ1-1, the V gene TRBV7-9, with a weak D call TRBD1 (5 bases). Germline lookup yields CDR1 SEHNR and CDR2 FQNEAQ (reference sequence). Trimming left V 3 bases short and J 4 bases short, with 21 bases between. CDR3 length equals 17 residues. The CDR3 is CASSFSPGGRGGTEAFF. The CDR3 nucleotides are TGTGCCAGCAGCTTCAGCCCAGGAGGGCGGGGGGGCACTGAAGCTTTCTTT.

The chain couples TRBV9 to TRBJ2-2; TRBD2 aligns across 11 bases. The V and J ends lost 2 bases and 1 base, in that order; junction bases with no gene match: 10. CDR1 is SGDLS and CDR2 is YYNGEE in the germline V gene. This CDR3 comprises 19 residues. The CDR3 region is CASSVAKLAGVGNTGELFF. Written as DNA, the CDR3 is TGTGCCAGCAGCGTCGCGAAACTAGCGGGAGTGGGGAACACCGGGGAGCTGTTTTTT.

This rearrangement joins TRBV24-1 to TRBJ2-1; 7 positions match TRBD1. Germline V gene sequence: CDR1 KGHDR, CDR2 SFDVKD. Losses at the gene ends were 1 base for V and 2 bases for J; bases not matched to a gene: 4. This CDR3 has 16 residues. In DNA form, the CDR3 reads TGTGCCACCAGTGATTTAGTAGGGGGCGCCTACAATGAGCAGTTCTTC. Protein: CATSDLVGGAYNEQFF.

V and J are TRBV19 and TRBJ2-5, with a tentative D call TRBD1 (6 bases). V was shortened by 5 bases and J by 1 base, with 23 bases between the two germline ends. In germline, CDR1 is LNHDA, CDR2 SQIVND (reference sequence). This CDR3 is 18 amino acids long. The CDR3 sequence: CASSLGLGGLGGQETQYF. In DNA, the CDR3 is TGTGCCAGTAGTTTAGGGTTAGGGGGTCTAGGGGGCCAAGAGACCCAGTACTTC.

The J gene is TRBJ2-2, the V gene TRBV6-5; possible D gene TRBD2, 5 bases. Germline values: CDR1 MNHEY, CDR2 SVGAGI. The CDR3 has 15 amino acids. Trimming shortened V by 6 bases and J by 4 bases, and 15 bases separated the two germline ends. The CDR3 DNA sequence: TGTGCCAGCAGCTCTCCCGGCCGGGGCACCGGGGAGCTGTTTTTT. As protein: CASSSPGRGTGELFF.

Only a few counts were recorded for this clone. The CDR3 reads CASIRTAEAFF. DNA of the CDR3: TGTGCCAGCATCCGTACTGCTGAAGCTTTCTTT. The V call is TRBV2, the J call TRBJ1-1; no definite D call. Trimming stripped 7 bases from V and 6 bases from J, with 9 bases between. Germline V gives CDR1 SNHLY, CDR2 FYNNEI. The CDR3 is 11 residues long. The entire variable domain, with the rest obtained from reference TRBV2 and TRBJ1-1, is as follows: EPEVTQTPSHQVTQMGQEVILRCVPISNHLYFYWYRQILGQKVEFLVSFYNNEISEKSEIFDDQFSVERPDGSNFTLKIRSTKLEDSAMYFCASIRTAEAFFGQGTRLTVV.

The CDR3 protein is CASSESGGTSTYEQYF. As DNA, the CDR3 is TGTGCCAGCAGTGAGTCAGGGGGGACTTCTACCTACGAGCAGTACTTC. The V gene is TRBV6-4, the J gene TRBJ2-7; a possible D gene is TRBD1 (7 bases). V was pared by 3 bases and J by 2 bases, with 17 bases between. Looked up from germline, CDR1 is MRHNA and CDR2 is SNTAGT. CDR3 size: 16 residues.

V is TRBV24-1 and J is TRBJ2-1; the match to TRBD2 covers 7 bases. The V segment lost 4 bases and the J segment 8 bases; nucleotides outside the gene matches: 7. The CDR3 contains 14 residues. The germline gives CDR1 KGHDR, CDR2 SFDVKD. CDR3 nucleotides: TGTGCCACCAGTGAGTCCGGGACTATTGATGAGCAGTTCTTC. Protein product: CATSESGTIDEQFF.

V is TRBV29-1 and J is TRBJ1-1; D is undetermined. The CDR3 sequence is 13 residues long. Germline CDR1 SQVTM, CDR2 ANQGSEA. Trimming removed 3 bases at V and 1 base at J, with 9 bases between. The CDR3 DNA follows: TGCAGCGTTGAGCAACTCCCGAACACTGAAGCTTTCTTT. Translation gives CSVEQLPNTEAFF.